Sequencing of this T cell receptor (beta chain) was carried out in a study of blood T cells in healthy people across ages (dated by TCRdb to about 2015). For the wider study: In model experiments, roughly one uniquely barcoded TCR beta cDNA molecule per two T cells was captured by template switching. The study measured age-related changes in TCR beta repertoire diversity using deep sequencing normalized with unique cDNA molecular identifiers. Four age groups were formed from the donors: young (average roughly 15 years), middle-aged (approximately 39), aged (62) and long-lived (about 80). To avoid experimental bias, donors of different ages were distributed randomly across sequencing lanes. Using the same blood draw, the study looked at two additional independent replicas of 1 million unique cDNA reads for two donors, one aged 18 to 30 and the other aged 80 or older.

On this clonotype itself: Its antigen target is currently unknown. No qualities accompany the bases; no much larger clone lies one base away.

General conclusions and limits of the study: Donor CMV infection status was unknown, potentially confounding age-related changes in expanded clonotypes. Conclusive comparison of naive and antigen-experienced compartments was prevented by the profiling of bulk unsorted PBMCs. As age increased, observed TCR beta diversity per million T cells dropped in a roughly linear way, and a significant reduction was already evident by age about 40. The long-lived group showed more naive CD4+ T cells, fewer expanded clones and increased TCR diversity than the aged group, suggesting age selection. Estimates of total diversity from one million sequenced T cells were regarded as lower bounds and underestimates. The percentage of naive T cells measured by flow cytometry correlated strongly with observed TCR beta diversity.

Clipping removes 8 bases from V and 2 bases from J, with 11 as the unmatched junction base count. In the germline V gene, CDR1 corresponds to MNHEY and CDR2 to SVGAGI. From its cysteine to its phenylalanine, the CDR3 spans 15 amino acids. Only the CDR3 portion is preserved as DNA: 45 bases, with reading frame beginning at the first base. The donors were some 36 Caucasian individuals from Russia, aged roughly 6 to 90 years, who were systemically healthy. Each donor gave ten milliliters of peripheral blood, drawn into EDTA-treated Vacutainer tubes. Ficoll-Paque density-gradient centrifugation was used to isolate PBMCs, with at least 7 million per sample. Trizol reagent was used to extract total RNA from the PBMCs, yielding at least 5.5 micrograms per sample. Naive CD45RAhigh/CD27high T cell percentages were measured by flow cytometry on a PBMC aliquot from every donor. Library construction relied on 5' RACE. Sequenced on an Illumina HiSeq 2500. A second PCR of about 6 to 11 cycles was performed with a sample-barcoded 5' primer and a J-beta primer mix. A template-switch 5' adaptor carrying 12 random nucleotides introduced a unique molecular identifier onto each TCR beta cDNA molecule. Each sample yielded at least 2.5 million CDR3-containing paired-end reads. All of the RNA was converted into first-strand cDNA using the Mint cDNA synthesis kit, with a TRBC-specific oligonucleotide serving as the primer. After uracil-DNA glycosylase treatment, a first 18-cycle PCR used universal primers M1SS and BC2_uni_R on all cDNA. The authors processed their data as follows. For normalization, 1 million high-quality reads were randomly selected from each sample, with every read carrying a distinct molecular identifier. Instead of being binned into consensus sequences, reads that shared molecular identifiers were thrown out. MiTCR, set to a Q25 quality threshold and the strictest error-elimination algorithm, was used for CDR3 identification, clonotype clustering and error correction. Lower-bound total TCR beta diversity was estimated with a nonparametric unseen species model using Euler transformation. The public reads were reanalyzed by TCRdb: fastp trimming at Q25, MiXCR alignment, in-frame beta chains only. Here each entry gathers all rows of one CDR3 protein and keeps the most common genes and DNA. What appears here as the V and J calls and clone size reflects TCRdb's work, not the paper's. For this sample the table gives about 600,000 distinct CDR3 sequences, of which around 50% were detected only once. The ten largest clones add up to 20% to 25% of the sample.

Recombination joined TRBV6-5 with TRBJ1-2; 7 bases in between match TRBD1. This TCR was sampled from a man at least 80 years old in good health. The sequenced material came from blood. The bases read TGTGCCAGCGGAGGCAGGGGGAGTGGAAACTATGGCTACACCTTC. The translation is CASGGRGSGNYGYTF.